This T cell receptor (beta chain) originates from a study of post-analysis software for immune sequencing data. This clonotype was recorded a few times. The antigen is not known. Study outcomes and limitations: Compared with controls, patients had more of about five TRBV segments, including TRBV5-6, TRBV5-1 and TRBV20-1.

TCR beta libraries were prepared from cDNA with unique molecular identifiers. From around 0.96 to 9.9 million T cells, a few hundred thousand cDNA molecules were obtained. Each CDR3 protein is one row after TCRdb ran MiXCR on the PCR reads. The sample yields 450,000 to 700,000 distinct CDR3 sequences, roughly 45% seen once. V lost 0 bases to trimming and J lost 7 bases, with 9 bases between them. The CDR3 totals 13 residues. CDR1 MNHEY and CDR2 SVGAGI come from the germline V gene. The chain is built from TRBV6-5 and TRBJ1-2, with D hard to call. What was sequenced was blood. The clonotype was recovered from a girl aged 10 to 17 with multiple sclerosis. This CDR3 is CASSYSHGSGYTF. In DNA, the CDR3 is TGTGCCAGCAGTTACTCGCACGGGTCTGGCTACACCTTC.